This T cell receptor (beta chain) derives from a study of T cells in localized non-small cell lung cancer. Study-wide findings and caveats: Overall survival was longer when the density of T cells in the blood was higher. Of the top 100 tumor clones, median about 56 were in adjacent lung, 25 to 30 among its top 100.

In regard to this clone: What it binds is not known.

This CDR3 region has 15 residues. The J segment lost 4 bases and the V segment lost 6 bases, leaving 5 bases of the junction unmatched. The germline gives CDR1 SGHAT, CDR2 FQNNGV. The protocol was immunoSEQ multiplex PCR, while the TCRdb copy is restricted to in-frame clones and leaves out a portion. The sample includes about 41,000 clones, around nine tenths of them seen just once. The sequence was obtained from a female donor over 55 with stage I squamous cell lung carcinoma. V gene TRBV11-2 combines with J gene TRBJ2-1; 11 bases agree with TRBD2. Here the sequenced sample was peripheral blood, taken before any cancer treatment. The CDR3 DNA reads as TGTGCCAGCAGACCCGGACTAGCGGGTTACAATGAGCAGTTCTTC. Its protein is CASRPGLAGYNEQFF.